The 22 T cell receptor beta chains given below trace back to one sample, sequenced in a study of a mutant IDH1 vaccine in newly diagnosed glioma. This table comes from immunoSEQ multiplex PCR, and its TCRdb copy is limited to in-frame clones, with some not included. Of some 46,000 clones listed, 80% to 95% were seen once; the top ten hold roughly 2.3%. Documented time point: week 35, safety follow-up. The investigators gave 300 ug of mutant IDH1 20-mer peptide in each vaccine dose, together with topical imiquimod. For these receptors, no antigen is known. The sequences come from PBMCs, collected from a glioma patient whose treatment included an IDH1 peptide vaccine. Receptors were obtained from a man aged 50 or older with glioma.

J is TRBJ2-5 and V is TRBV5-1; D is undetermined. CDR1 is SGHRS and CDR2 is YFSETQ in the germline V gene. CDR3 length: 13 residues. The V end was cut by 3 bases, the J end by 1 base, with 7 bases between. CDR3 region: CASSSTTQETQYF. The DNA for the CDR3 is TGCGCCAGCAGCTCTACGACCCAAGAGACCCAGTACTTC.

The chain uses TRBV27 and TRBJ2-7, with D hard to call. Germline loops: CDR1 MNHEY, CDR2 SMNVEV (reference sequence). Deletions cut 8 bases from V and 0 bases from J, with 11 bases between. The length of the CDR3 is 13 residues. The CDR3 sequence: CASGKQNSYEQYF. DNA for the CDR3: TGTGCCAGCGGAAAACAGAACTCCTACGAGCAGTACTTC.

J is TRBJ2-7 and V is TRBV27; the D gene is possibly TRBD2 (5 bases). Trimming took off 6 bases at V and 5 bases at J, with 20 bases between the two ends. The length of the CDR3 is 15 residues. Germline assignment: CDR1 MNHEY and CDR2 SMNVEV (reference sequence). The CDR3 here is CASRDQIGDLHEQYF. CDR3 DNA sequence: TGTGCCAGCAGAGATCAGATCGGGGATCTCCACGAGCAGTACTTC.

The rearrangement joins TRBV5-1 to TRBJ1-2; D is ambiguous. V dropped 2 bases and J dropped 6 bases, with 17 bases sitting between them. The CDR3 covers 15 residues. The germline CDR1 and CDR2 sequences are SGHRS and YFSETQ. CDR3 sequence (DNA): TGCGCCAGCAGCTTTAATGGCAACAACCGGGATGGCTACACCTTC. It codes for CASSFNGNNRDGYTF.

The chain combines TRBV19 with TRBJ2-3; D gene ambiguous. The CDR3 spans 14 residues. Germline V gene sequence: CDR1 LNHDA, CDR2 SQIVND (reference sequence). V lost 6 bases and J lost 0, with 10 bases in between. CDR3 in DNA: TGTGCCAGTAGAAAGCAAGCAAGCACAGATACGCAGTATTTT. This codes for CASRKQASTDTQYF. Looking up the rest from reference TRBV19 and TRBJ2-3 gives the full variable domain: DGGITQSPKYLFRKEGQNVTLSCEQNLNHDAMYWYRQDPGQGLRLIYYSQIVNDFQKGDIAEGYSVSREKKESFPLTVTSAQKNPTAFYLCASRKQASTDTQYFGPGTRLTVL.

V is TRBV4-1 and J is TRBJ1-6; D unclear. This CDR3 has 16 amino acids. From germline, CDR1 is MGHRA and CDR2 YSYEKL. Deletions cut 8 bases from V and 7 bases from J, with 21 bases between. In DNA form, the CDR3 reads TGCGCCAGCTCCTTTTTCTCGACGGAGGAAAATTCACCCCTCCACTTT. Its translation: CASSFFSTEENSPLHF.

V and J are TRBV7-2 and TRBJ2-7; 12 bases line up with TRBD2. The V gene's germline CDR1 is SGHTA and CDR2 FQGNSA. V shed 6 bases, J shed 2 bases, and the junction held 5 bases outside the gene matches. This CDR3 is 15 amino acids long. CDR3: CASSRGLAGTYEQYF. The CDR3 nucleotides read TGTGCCAGCAGTCGGGGACTAGCGGGTACCTACGAGCAGTACTTC.

The J gene is TRBJ1-2, the V gene TRBV7-9; D is perhaps TRBD1 (5 bases). The CDR3 loop spans 16 amino acids. Trimming pared 0 bases from V and 8 bases from J, leaving 19 bases between. From germline, CDR1 is SEHNR and CDR2 FQNEAQ (reference sequence). Here the CDR3 reads CASSLASRSGSEGYTF. For the CDR3, the DNA is TGTGCCAGCAGCTTAGCCTCAAGGTCAGGGAGTGAAGGCTACACCTTC.

The genes are TRBV18 and TRBJ2-7, with D unclear. This CDR3 contains 16 residues. Germline-derived CDR1 and CDR2 are KGHSH and LQKENI. The germline V and J ends were trimmed by 3 bases and 0 bases, with 15 bases remaining between them. The CDR3 region is CASSPLRTRNSYEQYF. CDR3 in DNA: TGTGCCAGCTCACCCCTCAGGACCCGAAACTCCTACGAGCAGTACTTC.

This chain uses TRBV6-1 with TRBJ2-6; D gene ambiguous. V lost 4 bases, J lost 0 bases, and 19 bases lay in between. Germline loops: CDR1 MNHNS, CDR2 SASEGT. The CDR3 loop spans 19 amino acids. The CDR3: CASSVLGESLSSGANVLTF. The DNA of the CDR3 is TGTGCCAGCAGTGTTCTCGGTGAAAGCCTAAGCTCTGGGGCCAACGTCCTGACTTTC.

The genes are TRBV9 and TRBJ1-5; D is possibly TRBD1 (6 bases). V was shortened by 4 bases and J by 7 bases, with 18 bases between the two germline ends. Germline CDR1 SGDLS, CDR2 YYNGEE. This CDR3 spans 15 amino acids. Written as DNA, the CDR3 is TGTGCCAGCAGCTCCCATGGGGGGGCTAGGCAGCCCCAGCATTTT. It translates to CASSSHGGARQPQHF.

J is TRBJ1-1 and V is TRBV7-9, with D possibly matching TRBD1 (6 bases). The CDR3 covers 14 residues. Germline CDR1 SEHNR, CDR2 FQNEAQ (reference sequence). V lost 1 base, J lost 4 bases, and 10 bases lay in between. The CDR3 sequence: CASSLGVGGTEAFF. The CDR3 DNA follows: TGTGCCAGCAGCTTAGGAGTAGGGGGCACTGAAGCTTTCTTT.

CDR3 residues: CASRVSGTDSYEQYF. The DNA for the CDR3 is TGCGCCAGCAGAGTCAGCGGGACCGACTCCTACGAGCAGTACTTC. The chain has TRBV5-1 and TRBJ2-7, with TRBD2 matching over 7 bases. The V and J ends lost 5 bases and 0 bases, in that order; junction bases with no gene match: 8. This CDR3 is 15 amino acids long. The germline V gene has CDR1 SGHRS and CDR2 YFSETQ.

The chain employs TRBV7-2 and TRBJ2-7; 12 bases agree with TRBD1. The V segment lost 5 bases and the J segment 5 bases; nucleotides outside the gene matches: 10. This CDR3 has 16 amino acids. CDR1 is SGHTA, CDR2 FQGNSA, per germline. The CDR3 DNA is TGTGCCAGCAGCACTTTTGTCGGGACAGGGGGCCACGAGCAGTACTTC. As protein: CASSTFVGTGGHEQYF. Combining the CDR3 with reference TRBV7-2 and TRBJ2-7 gives the whole variable domain GAGVSQSPSNKVTEKGKDVELRCDPISGHTALYWYRQSLGQGLEFLIYFQGNSAPDKSGLPSDRFSAERTGGSVSTLTIQRTQQEDSAVYLCASSTFVGTGGHEQYFGPGTRLTVT.

The chain has TRBV10-3 and TRBJ1-4; 9 bases agree with TRBD1. Trimming cost V 3 bases and J 8 bases; bases outside gene matches: 10. The CDR3 loop spans 16 amino acids. CDR1 is ENHRY and CDR2 is SYGVKD in the germline V gene. The CDR3 DNA sequence: TGTGCCATCAGTGATAAGACAGGGGGTCTTGGAGAAAAACTGTTTTTT. Protein: CAISDKTGGLGEKLFF.

The V and J genes are TRBV27 and TRBJ2-5, with TRBD2 identical over 13 bases. Germline V lookup: CDR1 MNHEY, CDR2 SMNVEV (reference sequence). Trimming at V came to 5 bases and at J to 5 bases, leaving 11 bases not matched to a gene. The CDR3 consists of 17 residues. The CDR3, as DNA: TGTGCCAGCAGTCAAACTAGCGGGAGGGGCCCCGGGGAGACCCAGTACTTC. Encoded protein: CASSQTSGRGPGETQYF.

This sequence joins TRBV18 and TRBJ2-2; maybe TRBD1 (5 bases). CDR1 is KGHSH and CDR2 is LQKENI in the germline V gene. This CDR3 has 14 amino acids. Trimming pared 2 bases from V and 10 bases from J, leaving 14 bases between. The CDR3 loop is CASSPIDSPKELFF. The CDR3 region has the DNA TGTGCCAGCTCACCAATAGACAGCCCCAAGGAGCTGTTTTTT.

V and J are TRBV18 and TRBJ1-2, with TRBD1 identical over 8 bases. Germline trimming cut 3 bases from V and 8 bases from J; bases unmatched to any gene: 2. The CDR3 consists of 12 residues. Germline V gene sequence: CDR1 KGHSH, CDR2 LQKENI. The DNA of the CDR3 is TGTGCCAGCTCACCGACAGGGGTAGGCTACACCTTC. Translation: CASSPTGVGYTF.

This CDR3 reads CAWRIAGGPLGQFF. In nucleotides, the CDR3 is TGTGCCTGGAGGATAGCGGGGGGGCCCCTGGGGCAGTTCTTC. This chain joins TRBV30 and TRBJ2-1; TRBD2 matches at 11 bases. Unmatched junction bases numbered 10, after V lost 3 bases and J lost 12 bases. The CDR3 loop spans 14 amino acids. Germline V gene lookup returns CDR1 GTSNPN and CDR2 SVGIG (reference sequence).

The rearrangement uses TRBV4-3 and TRBJ1-2, with D possibly matching TRBD1 (5 bases). The ends were cut back, 0 bases at V and 6 bases at J, with 14 bases in the middle. The CDR3 is 15 amino acids. Germline V lookup: CDR1 LGHNA, CDR2 YSLEER. The DNA of the CDR3 is TGCGCCAGCAGCCAAGATCTAAGGACAAACCATGGCTACACCTTC. It encodes CASSQDLRTNHGYTF.

The V gene is TRBV27, the J gene TRBJ2-5; D ambiguous. Germline V gives CDR1 MNHEY, CDR2 SMNVEV (reference sequence). CDR3 length equals 13 residues. V lost 2 bases and J 4 bases, leaving 8 bases between the germline ends. This CDR3 reads CASSLQDGETQYF. CDR3 DNA: TGTGCCAGCAGTTTACAGGACGGAGAGACCCAGTACTTC.

The chain couples TRBV4-1 to TRBJ2-5; 14 nucleotides align to TRBD2. Germline CDR1 is MGHRA and CDR2 is YSYEKL. V dropped 5 bases and J dropped 5; count of bases not matched to a gene: 7. The CDR3 has 16 residues. In DNA, the CDR3 is TGCGCCAGCAGCTGGACTAGCGGGAGGTCGGGGGAGACCCAGTACTTC. Its translation is CASSWTSGRSGETQYF.